This T cell receptor beta chain is from a study of blood T cells in healthy people across ages. A remark on this clonotype: Its specificity is not known.

Study-level results: It was not known whether donors were CMV positive (a possible confounder of expanded clonotype changes).

The CDR3 is 15 residues long. Per germline, CDR1 SGHRS and CDR2 YFSETQ. Trimming removed 0 bases at V and 6 bases at J, with 15 bases between. Next came a second PCR, run for roughly 6 to 11 cycles, which used a sample-barcoded 5' primer along with a J-beta primer mix. TCRdb redid the calling of the 5' RACE reads with MiXCR, one entry per CDR3 protein. The sample has 1.5 million to 2 million distinct CDR3 sequences, roughly 50% seen once; the top ten hold less than 2.5%. The rearrangement joins TRBV5-1 to TRBJ1-2, with D unclear. The receptor's source is a woman aged 40 to 50 in good health. The sample comprised blood. In DNA form, the CDR3 reads TGCGCCAGCAGCTTGGGAAGGTCCCCAAGTGATGGCTACACCTTC. Translated: CASSLGRSPSDGYTF. The complete variable domain, with remaining parts taken from reference TRBV5-1 and TRBJ1-2, reads KAGVTQTPRYLIKTRGQQVTLSCSPISGHRSVSWYQQTPGQGLQFLFEYFSETQRNKGNFPGRFSGRQFSNSRSEMNVSTLELGDSALYLCASSLGRSPSDGYTFGSGTRLTVV.